Sequencing of this T cell receptor (beta chain) was carried out in a study of OX40 agonist ivuxolimab in advanced cancers. About the investigation overall: Ivuxolimab was an agonistic, fully human IgG2 monoclonal antibody directed against OX40 (CD134), a costimulatory receptor. Intravenous ivuxolimab was administered to patients every 2 weeks at six dose levels: 0.01, 0.1, 0.3, 1.5, 3 and 10 mg/kg. Among the roughly 54 dose-escalation patients, 19 had hepatocellular carcinoma, roughly 15 melanoma, 9 renal cell carcinoma and 9 head and neck cancer. A male proportion of 82.7% and a mean age of about 60 years, ranging from about 23 to 79, were recorded for the dose-escalation cohort. Prior anti-PD-1, anti-PD-L1 or anti-CTLA-4 therapy was permitted, and checkpoint inhibitors had been received by less than 45% of dose-escalation patients. Partial responses occurred in three dose-escalation patients, of whom one had hepatocellular carcinoma and two had cutaneous melanoma. Peripheral TCRbeta sequencing was intended to test whether TCR sequence diversity was altered and clonal T-cell expansion was caused by ivuxolimab. The monotherapy dose-escalation portion (N of about 50 patients) of the phase I ivuxolimab trial is reported in the paper.

To sequence the TCRbeta CDR3 region, genomic DNA was isolated from the sorted cells. TCRbeta CDR3 regions were sequenced using the immunoSEQ Assay. The table was pulled from immuneACCESS by TCRdb, which kept in-frame rearrangements only. Such tables lose some clones; where checked, under half of the loss comes from unresolved V genes, and the rest has no known cause. Recorded for this sample are approximately 60,000 clones; 75% to 85% of them occurred a single time. The ten biggest clones cover 0.7% of the sample. Per the germline V gene, SGHTS is the CDR1 and YDEGEE is the CDR2. Germline trimming amounts to 4 bases on V and 7 bases on J, with 7 as the count of junction bases outside the gene matches. Taken from cysteine to phenylalanine, the CDR3 has 15 residues. CDR3 DNA is the only sequence kept; it has 45 bases, read in frame from the first base. The trial excluded patients who had a history of autoimmune disease or were on systemic immunosuppression. Peripheral blood for TCR sequencing was drawn from every dose cohort at baseline, at cycle 4 day 1 and at cycle 7 day 1. The samples were drawn from a first-in-human, open-label, multicenter phase I dose-escalation trial of ivuxolimab. The trial enrolled adults with locally advanced or metastatic head and neck squamous cell, hepatocellular, melanoma or renal cell carcinoma. CD4+ and CD8+ T cells were sorted separately from peripheral blood before TCR sequencing.

Comment on this clone: Its antigen remains unidentified. There are no base qualities to consult, and no much larger clone falls within one base.

On the study overall, not on this receptor specifically: Antigen specificity was not determined for the clonally expanded peripheral T cells. In partial responders in the 0.1-3.0 mg/kg groups, normalized peripheral clonal expansion was found to be among the lowest, especially among CD8+ T cells. At doses of 0.1 to 3.0 mg/kg, clonal expansion of both CD4+ and CD8+ T cells in blood was seen between baseline and week 6. After ivuxolimab, expanded clones were on average more numerous among CD8+ T cells than among CD4+ T cells. Low levels of normalized T-cell clonal expansion were also seen in some nonresponding patients.

The receptor's source is an adult with an advanced solid tumor such as melanoma, head and neck, liver or kidney cancer. This receptor chain uses TRBV5-8 and TRBJ2-3; 12 junctional bases match TRBD1. Sequences were derived from CD4+ or CD8+ T cells sorted from blood, sampled in a trial of the OX40 agonist ivuxolimab. The nucleotide sequence reads as follows: TGTGCCAGCAGCCCGGGACAGGGGGCAACAAATACGCAGTATTTT. It translates as CASSPGQGATNTQYF.